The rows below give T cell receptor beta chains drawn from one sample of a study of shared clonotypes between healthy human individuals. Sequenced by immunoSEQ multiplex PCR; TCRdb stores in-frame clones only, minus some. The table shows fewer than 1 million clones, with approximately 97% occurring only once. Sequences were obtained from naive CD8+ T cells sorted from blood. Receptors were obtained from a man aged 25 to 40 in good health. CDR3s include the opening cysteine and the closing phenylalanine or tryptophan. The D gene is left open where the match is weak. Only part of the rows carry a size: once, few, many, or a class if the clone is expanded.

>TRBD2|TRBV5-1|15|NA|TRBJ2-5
CASSWTSGSAETQYF
TGCGCCAGCAGCTGGACTAGCGGGAGTGCAGAGACCCAGTACTTC
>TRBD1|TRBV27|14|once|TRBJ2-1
CASSLGTAYNEQFF
TGTGCCAGCAGTTTGGGGACAGCTTACAATGAGCAGTTCTTC
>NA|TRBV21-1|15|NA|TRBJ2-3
CASSKSGTGTDTQYF
TGTGCCAGCAGCAAGTCGGGGACAGGCACAGATACGCAGTATTTT
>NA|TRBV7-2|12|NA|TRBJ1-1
CASSLSGMEAFF
TGTGCCAGCAGCTTGTCAGGGATGGAAGCTTTCTTT
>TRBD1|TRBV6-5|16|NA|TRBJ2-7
CASSYARAGGSYEQYF
TGTGCCAGCAGTTACGCAAGGGCAGGGGGATCCTACGAGCAGTACTTC
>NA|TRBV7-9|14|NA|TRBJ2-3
CASSLTEGTDTQYF
TGTGCCAGCAGCCTAACTGAGGGCACAGATACGCAGTATTTT
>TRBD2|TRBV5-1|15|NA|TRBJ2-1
CASSLDSGRADEQFF
TGCGCCAGCAGCTTGGATAGCGGGAGGGCCGATGAGCAGTTCTTC
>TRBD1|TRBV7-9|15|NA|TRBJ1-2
CASSLVSRTGGGYTF
TGTGCCAGCAGCTTAGTCTCCCGGACAGGGGGTGGCTACACCTTC
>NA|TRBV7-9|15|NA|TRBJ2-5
CASSRPLRGQETQYF
TGTGCCAGCAGCAGACCGCTTAGGGGGCAAGAGACCCAGTACTTC
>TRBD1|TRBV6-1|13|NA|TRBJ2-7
CASSGTGPHEQYF
TGTGCCAGCAGTGGGACAGGGCCCCACGAGCAGTACTTC
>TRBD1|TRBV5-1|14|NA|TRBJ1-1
CASSLGQGLTEAFF
TGCGCCAGCAGCTTGGGACAGGGGCTCACTGAAGCTTTCTTT
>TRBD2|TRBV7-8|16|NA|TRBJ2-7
CASSLERTGGPNEQYF
TGTGCCAGCAGCTTAGAGCGTACGGGAGGGCCCAACGAGCAGTACTTC
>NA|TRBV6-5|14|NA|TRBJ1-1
CASSYSSQNTEAFF
TGTGCCAGCAGTTACTCGAGTCAGAACACTGAAGCTTTCTTT
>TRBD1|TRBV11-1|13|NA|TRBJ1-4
CASGTGGFEKLFF
TGTGCCAGCGGAACAGGGGGCTTTGAAAAACTGTTTTTT
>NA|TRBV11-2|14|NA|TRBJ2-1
CASSPVGGPREQFF
TGTGCCAGCAGCCCCGTGGGGGGGCCAAGGGAGCAGTTCTTC
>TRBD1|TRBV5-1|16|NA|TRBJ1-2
CASSASLTGTAYGYTF
TGCGCCAGCAGCGCCTCCTTAACCGGGACAGCTTATGGCTACACCTTC
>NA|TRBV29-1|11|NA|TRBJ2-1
CIASRYNEQFF
TGCATAGCTAGCAGGTACAATGAGCAGTTCTTC
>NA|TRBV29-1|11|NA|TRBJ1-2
CSVEKGRGYTF
TGCAGCGTTGAAAAGGGGCGTGGCTACACCTTC
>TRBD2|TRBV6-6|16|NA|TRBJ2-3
CASSYSVAGSTDTQYF
TGTGCCAGCAGTTACTCTGTAGCGGGTAGCACAGATACGCAGTATTTT
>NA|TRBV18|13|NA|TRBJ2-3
CASSGGSEDTQYF
TGTGCCAGCTCAGGTGGGAGTGAAGATACGCAGTATTTT
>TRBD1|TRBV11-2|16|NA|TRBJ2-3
CASSFRDRVVIDTQYF
TGTGCCAGCAGCTTCCGGGACAGGGTAGTGATAGATACGCAGTATTTT
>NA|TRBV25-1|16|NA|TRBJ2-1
CASSEHGVGAHNEQFF
TGTGCCAGCAGTGAACATGGGGTGGGGGCGCATAATGAGCAGTTCTTC
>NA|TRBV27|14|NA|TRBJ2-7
CASSRTASSYEQYF
TGTGCCAGCAGCAGGACCGCGAGCTCCTACGAGCAGTACTTC
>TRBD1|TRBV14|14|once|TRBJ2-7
CASSPGTEFYEQYF
TGTGCCAGCAGCCCCGGGACAGAATTCTACGAGCAGTACTTC
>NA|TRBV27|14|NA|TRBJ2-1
CASSLLLEGNEQFF
TGTGCCAGCAGTTTACTCCTAGAGGGCAATGAGCAGTTCTTC
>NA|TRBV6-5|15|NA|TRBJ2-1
CASSTYRTPYNEQFF
TGTGCCAGCAGTACTTACAGGACCCCCTACAATGAGCAGTTCTTC
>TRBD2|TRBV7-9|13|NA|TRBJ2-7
CASSPGLGHEQYF
TGTGCCAGCAGCCCGGGACTAGGCCACGAGCAGTACTTC
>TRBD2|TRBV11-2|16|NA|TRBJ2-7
CASSLGTSGGSYEQYF
TGTGCCAGCAGCTTAGGTACTAGCGGGGGATCCTACGAGCAGTACTTC
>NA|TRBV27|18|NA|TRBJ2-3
CASSLSDPRGFGTDTQYF
TGTGCCAGCAGTTTATCCGACCCCCGGGGGTTTGGCACAGATACGCAGTATTTT
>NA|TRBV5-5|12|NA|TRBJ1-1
CASSLRLTEAFF
TGTGCCAGCAGCTTGCGGCTCACTGAAGCTTTCTTT
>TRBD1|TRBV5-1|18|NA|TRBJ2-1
CASSFRDRRLIGYNEQFF
TGCGCCAGCAGCTTCCGGGACAGGAGGCTCATAGGCTACAATGAGCAGTTCTTC
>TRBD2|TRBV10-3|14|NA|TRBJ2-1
CAIGTSGSPNEQFF
TGTGCCATAGGGACTAGCGGGAGCCCCAATGAGCAGTTCTTC
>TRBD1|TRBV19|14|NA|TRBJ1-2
CASNPTGDTYGYTF
TGTGCCAGTAATCCAACAGGGGACACCTATGGCTACACTTTC
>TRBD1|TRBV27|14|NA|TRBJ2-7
CASWIGTGRAEQYF
TGTGCCAGCTGGATTGGGACAGGGAGAGCCGAGCAGTACTTC
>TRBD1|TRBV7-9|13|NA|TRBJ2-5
CASSGTGIETQYF
TGTGCCAGCAGCGGGACAGGGATAGAGACCCAGTACTTC
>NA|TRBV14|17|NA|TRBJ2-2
CASSQGFPRDTTGELFF
TGTGCCAGCAGCCAAGGTTTTCCGCGAGACACAACCGGGGAGCTGTTTTTT
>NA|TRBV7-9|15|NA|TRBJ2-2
CASSPLDYNTGELFF
TGTGCCAGCAGCCCCCTAGATTATAACACCGGGGAGCTGTTTTTT
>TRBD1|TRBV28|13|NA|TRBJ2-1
CASSKDRGNEQFF
TGTGCCAGCAGTAAGGACAGGGGGAATGAGCAGTTCTTC
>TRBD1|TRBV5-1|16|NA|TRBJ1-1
CASSSRTDRGNTEAFF
TGCGCCAGCAGCTCAAGAACCGACAGGGGGAACACTGAAGCTTTCTTT
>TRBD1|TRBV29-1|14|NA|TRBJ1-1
CSVEDGQGGTEAFF
TGCAGCGTTGAAGACGGCCAGGGGGGGACTGAAGCTTTCTTT
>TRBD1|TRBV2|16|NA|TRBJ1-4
CASSVNPPGTGEKLFF
TGTGCCAGCAGTGTTAACCCTCCCGGGACAGGTGAAAAACTGTTTTTT
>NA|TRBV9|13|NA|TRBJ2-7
CASSVGQSYEQYF
TGTGCCAGCAGCGTTGGACAGTCCTACGAGCAGTACTTC
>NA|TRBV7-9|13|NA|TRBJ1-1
CASSPTGNTEAFF
TGTGCCAGCAGCCCGACTGGTAACACTGAAGCTTTCTTT
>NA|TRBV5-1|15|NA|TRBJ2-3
CASSMGHGEVDTQYF
TGCGCCAGCAGCATGGGGCACGGCGAGGTCGATACGCAGTATTTT
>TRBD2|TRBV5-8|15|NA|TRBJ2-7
CASSLDSGRRYEQYF
TGTGCCAGCAGCTTGGATAGCGGGAGAAGGTACGAGCAGTACTTC
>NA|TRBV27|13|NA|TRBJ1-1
CATGRGADTEAFF
TGTGCCACCGGTCGGGGGGCCGACACTGAAGCTTTCTTT